This TCR beta chain was sequenced during a study of technical replicates of blood from a few donors. Sequencing used immunoSEQ multiplex PCR; TCRdb keeps in-frame clones, though not all of them. The sample lists approximately 74,000 clones, roughly 88% occurring once. This clonotype originated in a human donor in good health. Some clones in this sample may be carry-over from other donors' samples. The sequenced sample consisted of PBMCs.

CDR3 region: CASSLNRQGMGNSPLHF. The CDR3 DNA reads TGTGCCAGCAGCCTCAACAGACAGGGGATGGGGAATTCACCCCTCCACTTT. The chain has TRBV7-2 and TRBJ1-6, with 8 bases aligning to TRBD1. Germline CDR1 is SGHTA and CDR2 is FQGNSA. V was pared by 5 bases and J by 7 bases, with 13 bases of the junction left unmatched. The CDR3 covers 17 residues.